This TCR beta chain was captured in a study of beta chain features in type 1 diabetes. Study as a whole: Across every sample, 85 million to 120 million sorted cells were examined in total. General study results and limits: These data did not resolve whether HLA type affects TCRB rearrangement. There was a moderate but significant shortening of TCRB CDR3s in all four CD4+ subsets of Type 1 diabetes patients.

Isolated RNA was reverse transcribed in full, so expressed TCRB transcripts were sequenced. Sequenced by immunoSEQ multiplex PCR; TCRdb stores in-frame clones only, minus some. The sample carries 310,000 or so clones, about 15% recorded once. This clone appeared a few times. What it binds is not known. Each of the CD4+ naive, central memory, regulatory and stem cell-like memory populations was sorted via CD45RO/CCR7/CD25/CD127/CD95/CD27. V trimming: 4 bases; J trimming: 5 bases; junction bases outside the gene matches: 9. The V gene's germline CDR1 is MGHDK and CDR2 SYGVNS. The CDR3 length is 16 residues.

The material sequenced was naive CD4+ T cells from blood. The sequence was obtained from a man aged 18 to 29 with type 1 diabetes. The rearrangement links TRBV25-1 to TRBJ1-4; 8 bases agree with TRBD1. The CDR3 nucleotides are TGTGCCAGCAGTGTCTATCAGGGGGCAAGAAATGAAAAACTGTTTTTT. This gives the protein CASSVYQGARNEKLFF. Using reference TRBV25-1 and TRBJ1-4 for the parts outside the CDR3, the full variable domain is EADIYQTPRYLVIGTGKKITLECSQTMGHDKMYWYQQDPGMELHLIHYSYGVNSTEKGDLSSESTVSRIRTEHFPLTLESARPSHTSQYLCASSVYQGARNEKLFFGSGTQLSVL.